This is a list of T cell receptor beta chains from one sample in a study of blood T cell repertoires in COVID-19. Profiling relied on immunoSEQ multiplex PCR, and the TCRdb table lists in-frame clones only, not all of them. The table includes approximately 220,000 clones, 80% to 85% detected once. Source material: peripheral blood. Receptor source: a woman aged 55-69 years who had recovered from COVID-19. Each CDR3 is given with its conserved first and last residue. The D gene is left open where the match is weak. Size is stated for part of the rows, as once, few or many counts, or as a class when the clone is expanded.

cdr3_nt: TGCGCCAGCAGCCAAAATTCGCGTCCAGGGACACGGGTCTACGAGCAGTACTTC
cdr3_aa: CASSQNSRPGTRVYEQYF
clone_size: NA
j_call: TRBJ2-7
d_call: NA
v_call: TRBV4-1

cdr3_nt: TGTGCCAGCAGCGTAGATCATGGGGCAGGGGCTGGAAACACCATATATTTT
cdr3_aa: CASSVDHGAGAGNTIYF
clone_size: NA
j_call: TRBJ1-3
d_call: NA
v_call: TRBV9

cdr3_nt: TGTGCCACCACGGGCTCTGGAAACACCATATATTTT
cdr3_aa: CATTGSGNTIYF
clone_size: NA
j_call: TRBJ1-3
d_call: NA
v_call: TRBV15

cdr3_nt: TGTGCCAGCAGCTTAGTACGACACAGCGGGGGGCCTGGCAATGAGCAGTTCTTC
cdr3_aa: CASSLVRHSGGPGNEQFF
clone_size: NA
j_call: TRBJ2-1
d_call: TRBD2
v_call: TRBV7-9

cdr3_nt: TGTGCCAGCAGCCCCTGGGACAATTTCGGCGGGGAGCTGTTTTTT
cdr3_aa: CASSPWDNFGGELFF
clone_size: NA
j_call: TRBJ2-2
d_call: NA
v_call: TRBV6-5

cdr3_nt: TGTGCTAGTGGTTTGATTCTTCAGGTTAACATGAACACTGAAGCTTTCTTT
cdr3_aa: CASGLILQVNMNTEAFF
clone_size: NA
j_call: TRBJ1-1
d_call: NA
v_call: TRBV12-5

cdr3_nt: TGCGCCAGCAGCCAATACGCAGGGACTAGTTACAATGAGCAGTTCTTC
cdr3_aa: CASSQYAGTSYNEQFF
clone_size: few
j_call: TRBJ2-1
d_call: TRBD2
v_call: TRBV4-1

cdr3_nt: TGTGCCTGGAGTGTACGACAGGGCGATTCACCCCTCCACTTT
cdr3_aa: CAWSVRQGDSPLHF
clone_size: NA
j_call: TRBJ1-6
d_call: TRBD1
v_call: TRBV30

cdr3_nt: TGTGCCAGCAGCCAAAGGGGGAACGTAGAGACCCAGTACTTC
cdr3_aa: CASSQRGNVETQYF
clone_size: NA
j_call: TRBJ2-5
d_call: NA
v_call: TRBV3-1/TRBV3-2

cdr3_nt: TGTGCCAGCAGCGCGGGTCCGGGAACTGAAGCTTTCTTT
cdr3_aa: CASSAGPGTEAFF
clone_size: NA
j_call: TRBJ1-1
d_call: NA
v_call: TRBV2

cdr3_nt: TGTGCCACCAGCAGACCAAAGGACATGAACACTGAAGCTTTCTTT
cdr3_aa: CATSRPKDMNTEAFF
clone_size: once
j_call: TRBJ1-1
d_call: NA
v_call: TRBV15

cdr3_nt: TGTGCCAGCAGTTTCGACAGGGATGGCGAAAAACTGTTTTTT
cdr3_aa: CASSFDRDGEKLFF
clone_size: NA
j_call: TRBJ1-4
d_call: TRBD1
v_call: TRBV6-5